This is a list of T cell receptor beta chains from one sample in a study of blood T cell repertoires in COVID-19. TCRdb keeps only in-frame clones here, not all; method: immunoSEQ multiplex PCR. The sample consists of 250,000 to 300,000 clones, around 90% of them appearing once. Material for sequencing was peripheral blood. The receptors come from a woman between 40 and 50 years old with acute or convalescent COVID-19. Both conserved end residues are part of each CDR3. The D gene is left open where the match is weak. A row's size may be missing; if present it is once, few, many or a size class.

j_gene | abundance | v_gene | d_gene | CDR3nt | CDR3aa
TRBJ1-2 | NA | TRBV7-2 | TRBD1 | TGTGCCAGCAGCTACGGGACAGGGGGCTATGGCTACACCTTC | CASSYGTGGYGYTF
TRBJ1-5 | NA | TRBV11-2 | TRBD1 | TGTGCCAGCAGCTCGGGGGACAGGGGAGGGAATCAGCCCCAGCATTTT | CASSSGDRGGNQPQHF
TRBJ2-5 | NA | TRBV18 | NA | TGTGCCAGCTCACCTAATGGGAGAGGGGAGACCCAGTACTTC | CASSPNGRGETQYF
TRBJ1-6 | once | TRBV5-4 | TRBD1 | TGTGCCAGCAGCACGGACAGGGGGATTACACCCCTCCACTTT | CASSTDRGITPLHF
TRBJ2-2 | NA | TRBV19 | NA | TGTGCCAGTAGTATGGGTACAGGGAGAGGCACCGGGGAGCTGTTTTTT | CASSMGTGRGTGELFF
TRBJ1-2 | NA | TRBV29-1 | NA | TGCAGCGTTGCAGCGGGTTCTGGCTACACCTTC | CSVAAGSGYTF
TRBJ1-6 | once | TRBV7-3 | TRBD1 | TGTGCCAGCAGCTTAAGTGGGACAGGGAATTCACCCCTCCACTTT | CASSLSGTGNSPLHF
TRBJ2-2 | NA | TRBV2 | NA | TGTGCCAGCAGCGGGGGGACAAACACCGGGGAGCTGTTTTTT | CASSGGTNTGELFF
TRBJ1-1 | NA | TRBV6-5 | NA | TGTGCCAGCAGTACAGGACCCCATCAGGCTTTCTTT | CASSTGPHQAFF
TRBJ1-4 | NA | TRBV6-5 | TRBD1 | TGTGCCAGCAGTCGAGGGACAGTGGTGGAAAAACTGTTTTTT | CASSRGTVVEKLFF
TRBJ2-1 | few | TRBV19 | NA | TGTGCCAGTAGCCTGGGCGGAGGGAATGAGCAGTTCTTC | CASSLGGGNEQFF
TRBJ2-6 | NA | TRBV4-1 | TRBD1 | TGCGCCAGCAGCCAGACAGGGGGAGTAATGGCTGGGGCCAACGTCCTGACTTTC | CASSQTGGVMAGANVLTF
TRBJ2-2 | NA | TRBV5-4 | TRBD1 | TGTGCCAGCAGCTTCGACAGGGCGAACACCGGGGAGCTGTTTTTT | CASSFDRANTGELFF
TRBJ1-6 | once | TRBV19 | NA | TGTGCCAGTTTGCCAGGGCTCAATTCACCCCTCCACTTT | CASLPGLNSPLHF
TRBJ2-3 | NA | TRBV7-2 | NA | TGTGCCAGCAGCTTAACCGGGAGCACAGATACGCAGTATTTT | CASSLTGSTDTQYF
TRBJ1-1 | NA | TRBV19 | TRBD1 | TGTGCCAGTAGGACATACAGGGGTGGGAAGGGGAACACTGAAGCTTTCTTT | CASRTYRGGKGNTEAFF
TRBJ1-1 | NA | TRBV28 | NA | TGTGCCAGCCTCCGTCGGGTTGCAGCTGAAGCTTTCTTT | CASLRRVAAEAFF
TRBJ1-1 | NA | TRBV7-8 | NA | TGTGCCAGCAGCTTATTGCGGGGGATGAACACTGAAGCTTTCTTT | CASSLLRGMNTEAFF
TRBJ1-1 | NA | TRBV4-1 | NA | TGCGCCAGCAGTCCCCGGGGACTGCTGAACACTGAAGCTTTCTTT | CASSPRGLLNTEAFF
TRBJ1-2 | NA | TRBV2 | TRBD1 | TGTGCCAGCAGGAAGGGACAGGACCCTAACTATGGCTACACCTTC | CASRKGQDPNYGYTF
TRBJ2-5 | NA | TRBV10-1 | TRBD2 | TGCGCCAGCAGTGCGAGACTAGCGGGGGAGGGAGAGACCCAGTACTTC | CASSARLAGEGETQYF
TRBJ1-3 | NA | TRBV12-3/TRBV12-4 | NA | TGTGCCAGCCGTCGGTCAAGGAGCACCATATATTTT | CASRRSRSTIYF
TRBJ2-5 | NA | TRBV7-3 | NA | TGTGCCAGCAGCCCCGGGGGATTAGCAGGGGAGACCCAGTACTTC | CASSPGGLAGETQYF
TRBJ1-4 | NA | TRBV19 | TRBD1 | TGTGCCAGTAGTGGAGGACAGGGCTTTACTAATGAAAAACTGTTTTTT | CASSGGQGFTNEKLFF
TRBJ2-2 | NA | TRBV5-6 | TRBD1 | TGTGCCAGCAGCTGGGACAGGGGTGGAACCGGGGAGCTGTTTTTT | CASSWDRGGTGELFF
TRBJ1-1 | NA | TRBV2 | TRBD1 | TGTGCCAGCAGCCTACCCCTAGGACAGGGGGTGGGCACTGAAGCTTTCTTT | CASSLPLGQGVGTEAFF
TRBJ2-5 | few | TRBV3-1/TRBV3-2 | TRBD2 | TGTGCCAGCAGCCGAGCGGGAGAGGTTGAGACCCAGTACTTC | CASSRAGEVETQYF
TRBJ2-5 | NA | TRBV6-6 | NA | TGTGCCAGCAGTTACGGGTGGGGGCGACAAGAGACCCAGTACTTC | CASSYGWGRQETQYF
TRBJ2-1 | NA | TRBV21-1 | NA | TGTGCCAGCAGTTGTCTAGCTGGGTACCCCCCCCACAATGAGCAGTTCTTC | CASSCLAGYPPHNEQFF
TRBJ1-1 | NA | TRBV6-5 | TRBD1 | TGTGCCAGCAGTTTAGAACAGGGGTTCACTGAAGCTTTCTTT | CASSLEQGFTEAFF
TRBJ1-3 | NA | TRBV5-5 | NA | TGTGCCAGCCGGGCGGGGACCATCTCTGGAAACACCATATATTTT | CASRAGTISGNTIYF
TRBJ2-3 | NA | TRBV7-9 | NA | TGTGCCAGCAACCCAGGAGGGAGCAGGGCCGCCGGTACGCAGTATTTT | CASNPGGSRAAGTQYF
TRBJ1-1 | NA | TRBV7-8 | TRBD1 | TGTGCCAGCAGCTCACAGGGGTCGCGGTACACTGAAGCTTTCTTT | CASSSQGSRYTEAFF
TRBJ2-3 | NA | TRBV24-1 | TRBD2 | TGTGCCACCAGGGGCGGGAGTAGCACAGATACGCAGTATTTT | CATRGGSSTDTQYF
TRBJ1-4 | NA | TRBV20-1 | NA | TGCAGTGCTAAACGGGGTGAAAAACTGTTTTTT | CSAKRGEKLFF
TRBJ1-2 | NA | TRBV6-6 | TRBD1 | TGTGCCAGCAGTTACCAGCAGGGGGCTAACTATGGCTACACCTTC | CASSYQQGANYGYTF
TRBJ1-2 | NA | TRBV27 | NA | TGTGCCAGCGGTACTTACAGGGCGGGCTACACCTTC | CASGTYRAGYTF
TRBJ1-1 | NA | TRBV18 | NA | TGTGCCAGCTCACCTCGGGAGGCTACTAGCACTGAAGCTTTCTTT | CASSPREATSTEAFF
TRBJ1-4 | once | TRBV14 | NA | TGTGCCAGCAGCCAAGAACGCCTTGGGGGCGAAAAACTGTTTTTT | CASSQERLGGEKLFF
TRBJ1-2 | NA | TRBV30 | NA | TGTGCCTGGGCCCCTCGGACAGAGGGGACGGGCTATGGCTACACCTTC | CAWAPRTEGTGYGYTF
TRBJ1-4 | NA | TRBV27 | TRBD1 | TGTGCCAGCAGTACCGGACAGGGGACCTTATCTAATGAAAAACTGTTTTTT | CASSTGQGTLSNEKLFF
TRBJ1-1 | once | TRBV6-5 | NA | TGTGCCAGCAGACCCCAGGGTTGGAACACTGAAGCTTTCTTT | CASRPQGWNTEAFF
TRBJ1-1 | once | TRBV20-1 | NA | TGCAGTGAGAAAGGGGATGATGAAGCTTTCTTT | CSEKGDDEAFF
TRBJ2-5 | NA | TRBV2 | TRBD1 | TGTGCCAGCAGTGAACACAGGGGGCCAGAGACCCAGTACTTC | CASSEHRGPETQYF
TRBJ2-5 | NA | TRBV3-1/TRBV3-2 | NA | TGTGCCAGCAGCCTGCTTACAGGGACCGGAGAGACCCAGTACTTC | CASSLLTGTGETQYF
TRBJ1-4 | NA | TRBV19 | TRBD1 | TGTGCCACCACCGACAGGGGTGGAGCAACTAATGAAAAACTGTTTTTT | CATTDRGGATNEKLFF
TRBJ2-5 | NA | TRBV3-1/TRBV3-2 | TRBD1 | TGTGCCAGCAGAGTCCAGGGGGCTCAAGAGACCCAGTACTTC | CASRVQGAQETQYF
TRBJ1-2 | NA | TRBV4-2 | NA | TGTGCCAGCAGCCAAGGGCAGACTTTCTATGGCTACACCTTC | CASSQGQTFYGYTF
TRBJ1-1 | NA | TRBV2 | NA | TGTGCCAGCAGCCTGAAGCCAGGGACTGAAGCTTTCTTT | CASSLKPGTEAFF
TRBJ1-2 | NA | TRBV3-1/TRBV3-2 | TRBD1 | TGTGCCAGCAGCCAGGCCTTACAGGGGGACTATGGCTACACCTTC | CASSQALQGDYGYTF
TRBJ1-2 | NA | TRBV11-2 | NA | TGTGCCAGCAGCTTAACGGAGGGAGGAAACACCTTC | CASSLTEGGNTF
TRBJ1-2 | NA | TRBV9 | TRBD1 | TGTGCCAGCAGCGCCACGGGACAGGCCTATGGCTACACCTTC | CASSATGQAYGYTF
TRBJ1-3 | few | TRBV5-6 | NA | TGTGCCAGCAGCTTGAGGGGCAGGGGAAACACCATATATTTT | CASSLRGRGNTIYF
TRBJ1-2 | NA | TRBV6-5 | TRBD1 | TGTGCCAGCAGTACTTCAGGGGGCTATGGCTACACCTTC | CASSTSGGYGYTF
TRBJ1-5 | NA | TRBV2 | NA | TGTGCCAGCAGGGGCACAGGACACAATCAGCCCCAGCATTTT | CASRGTGHNQPQHF
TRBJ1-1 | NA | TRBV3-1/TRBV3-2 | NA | TGTGCCAGCAGCCACAGGGGAACCTTTCAAGCTGAAGCTTTCTTT | CASSHRGTFQAEAFF
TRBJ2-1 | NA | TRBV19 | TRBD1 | TGTGCCAGTACTATTGGGGACAGTCCCTACAATGAGCAGTTCTTC | CASTIGDSPYNEQFF
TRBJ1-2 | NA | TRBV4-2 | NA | TGTGCCAGCAGCCAAGATCTCTTCCGGACAGCAAACTATGGCTACACCTTC | CASSQDLFRTANYGYTF
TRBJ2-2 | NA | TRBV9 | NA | TGTGCCAGCAGCTCCTCCGGGACCGGGGAGCTGTTTTTT | CASSSSGTGELFF
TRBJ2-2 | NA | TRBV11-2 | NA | TGTGCCAGCATCAGGGCCGGGGAGCTGTTTTTT | CASIRAGELFF